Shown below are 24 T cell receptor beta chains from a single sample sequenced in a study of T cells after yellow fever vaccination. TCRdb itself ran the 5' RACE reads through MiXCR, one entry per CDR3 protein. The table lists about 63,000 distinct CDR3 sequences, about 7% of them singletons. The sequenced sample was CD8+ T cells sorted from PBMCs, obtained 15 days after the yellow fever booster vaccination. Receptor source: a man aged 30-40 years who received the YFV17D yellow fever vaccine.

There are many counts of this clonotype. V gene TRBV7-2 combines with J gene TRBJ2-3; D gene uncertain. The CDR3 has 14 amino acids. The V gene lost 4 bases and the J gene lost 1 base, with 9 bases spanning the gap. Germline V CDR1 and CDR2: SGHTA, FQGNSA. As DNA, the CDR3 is TGTGCCAGCAGCTCCGTAGGGCGCACAGATACGCAGTATTTT. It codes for CASSSVGRTDTQYF.

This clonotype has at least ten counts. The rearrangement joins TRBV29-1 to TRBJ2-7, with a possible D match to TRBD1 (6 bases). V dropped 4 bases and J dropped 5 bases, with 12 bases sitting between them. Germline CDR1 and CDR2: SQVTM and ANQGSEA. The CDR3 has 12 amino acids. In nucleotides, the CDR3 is TGCAGCGTTGTGTTGGGGGCCGACGAGCAGTACTTC. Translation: CSVVLGADEQYF.

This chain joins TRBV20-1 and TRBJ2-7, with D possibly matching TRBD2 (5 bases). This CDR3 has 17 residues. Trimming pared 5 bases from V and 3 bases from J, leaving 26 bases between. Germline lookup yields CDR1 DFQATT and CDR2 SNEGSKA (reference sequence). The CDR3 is CSAERERTGPTIYEQYF. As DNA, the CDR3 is TGCAGTGCTGAACGCGAGCGGACTGGGCCGACGATCTACGAGCAGTACTTC.

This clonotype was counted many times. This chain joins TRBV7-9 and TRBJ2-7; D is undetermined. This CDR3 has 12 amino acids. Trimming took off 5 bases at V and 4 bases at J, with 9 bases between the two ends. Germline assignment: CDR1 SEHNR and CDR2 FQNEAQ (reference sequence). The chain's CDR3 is CASSPVPYEQYF. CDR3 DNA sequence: TGTGCCAGCAGCCCAGTCCCATACGAGCAGTACTTC. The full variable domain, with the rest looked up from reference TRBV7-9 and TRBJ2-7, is DTGVSQNPRHKITKRGQNVTFRCDPISEHNRLYWYRQTLGQGPEFLTYFQNEAQLEKSRLLSDRFSAERPKGSFSTLEIQRTEQGDSAMYLCASSPVPYEQYFGPGTRLTVT.

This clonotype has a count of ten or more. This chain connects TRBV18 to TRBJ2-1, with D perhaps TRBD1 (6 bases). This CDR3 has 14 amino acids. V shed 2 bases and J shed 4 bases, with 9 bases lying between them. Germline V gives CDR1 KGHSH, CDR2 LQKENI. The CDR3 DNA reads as TGTGCCAGCTCACCAGGGACAACTTACAATGAGCAGTTCTTC. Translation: CASSPGTTYNEQFF.

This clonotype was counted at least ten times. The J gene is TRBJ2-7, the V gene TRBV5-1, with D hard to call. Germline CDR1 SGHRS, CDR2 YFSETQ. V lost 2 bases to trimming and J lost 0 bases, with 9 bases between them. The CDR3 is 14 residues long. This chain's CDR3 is CASSFGFDSYEQYF. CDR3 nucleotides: TGCGCCAGCAGCTTTGGGTTTGACTCCTACGAGCAGTACTTC.

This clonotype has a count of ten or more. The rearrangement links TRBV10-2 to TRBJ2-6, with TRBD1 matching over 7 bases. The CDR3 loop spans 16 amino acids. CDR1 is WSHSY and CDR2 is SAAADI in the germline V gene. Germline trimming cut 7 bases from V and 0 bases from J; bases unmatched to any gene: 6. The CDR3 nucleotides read TGCGCCAGCAAACCGGGACAGAGCTCTGGGGCCAACGTCCTGACTTTC. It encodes CASKPGQSSGANVLTF.

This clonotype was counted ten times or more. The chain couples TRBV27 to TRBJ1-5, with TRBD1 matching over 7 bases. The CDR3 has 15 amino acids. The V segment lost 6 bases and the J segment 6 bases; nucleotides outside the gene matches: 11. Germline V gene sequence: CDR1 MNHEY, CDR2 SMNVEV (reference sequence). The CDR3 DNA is TGTGCCAGCAGCAGACAGGGCGCTCCGGCTCAGCCCCAGCATTTT. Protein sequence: CASSRQGAPAQPQHF.

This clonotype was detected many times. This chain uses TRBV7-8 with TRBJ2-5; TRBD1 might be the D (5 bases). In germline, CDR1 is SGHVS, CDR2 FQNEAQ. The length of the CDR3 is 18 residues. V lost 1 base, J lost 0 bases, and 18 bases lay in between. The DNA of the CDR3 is TGTGCCAGCAGCTTAGACGTCGGCAGGGTGATATACCAAGAGACCCAGTACTTC. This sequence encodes CASSLDVGRVIYQETQYF.

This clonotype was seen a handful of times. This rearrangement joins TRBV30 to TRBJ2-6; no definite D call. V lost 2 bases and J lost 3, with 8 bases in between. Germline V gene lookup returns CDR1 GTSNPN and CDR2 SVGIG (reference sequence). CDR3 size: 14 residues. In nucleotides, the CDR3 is TGTGCCTGGAGTTGGTCCGGTGGGGCCAACGTCCTGACTTTC. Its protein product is CAWSWSGGANVLTF.

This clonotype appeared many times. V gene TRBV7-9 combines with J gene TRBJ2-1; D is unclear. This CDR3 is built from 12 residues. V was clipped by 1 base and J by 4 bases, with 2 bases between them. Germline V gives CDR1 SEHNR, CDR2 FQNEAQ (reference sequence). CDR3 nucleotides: TGTGCCAGCAGCTTAGATTACAATGAGCAGTTCTTC. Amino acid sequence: CASSLDYNEQFF.

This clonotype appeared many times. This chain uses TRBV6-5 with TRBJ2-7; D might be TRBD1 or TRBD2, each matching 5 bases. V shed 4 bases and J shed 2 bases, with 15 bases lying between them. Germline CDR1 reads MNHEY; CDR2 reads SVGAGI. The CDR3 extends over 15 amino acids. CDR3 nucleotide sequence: TGTGCCAGCAGTTCCCCAGGGACGCACCCCTACGAGCAGTACTTC. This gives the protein CASSSPGTHPYEQYF.

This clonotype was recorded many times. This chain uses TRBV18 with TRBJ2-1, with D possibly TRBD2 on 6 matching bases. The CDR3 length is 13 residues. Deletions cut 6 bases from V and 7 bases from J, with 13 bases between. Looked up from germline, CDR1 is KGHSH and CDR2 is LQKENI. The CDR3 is CASSPWGVNEQFF. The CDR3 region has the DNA TGTGCCAGCTCTCCGTGGGGGGTGAATGAGCAGTTCTTC.

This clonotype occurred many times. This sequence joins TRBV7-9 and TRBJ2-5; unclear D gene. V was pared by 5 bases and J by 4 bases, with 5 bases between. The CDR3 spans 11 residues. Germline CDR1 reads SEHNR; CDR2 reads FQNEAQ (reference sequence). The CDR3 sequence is CASSVTETQYF. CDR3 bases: TGTGCCAGCAGCGTGACAGAGACCCAGTACTTC. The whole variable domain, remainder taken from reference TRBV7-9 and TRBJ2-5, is DTGVSQNPRHKITKRGQNVTFRCDPISEHNRLYWYRQTLGQGPEFLTYFQNEAQLEKSRLLSDRFSAERPKGSFSTLEIQRTEQGDSAMYLCASSVTETQYFGPGTRLLVL.

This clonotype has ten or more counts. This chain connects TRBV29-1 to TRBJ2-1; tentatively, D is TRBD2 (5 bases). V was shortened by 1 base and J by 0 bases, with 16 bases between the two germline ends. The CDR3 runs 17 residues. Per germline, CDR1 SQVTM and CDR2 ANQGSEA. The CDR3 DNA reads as TGCAGCGTTGAAGCGTACTATCCGGGGAGCTCCTACAATGAGCAGTTCTTC. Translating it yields CSVEAYYPGSSYNEQFF.

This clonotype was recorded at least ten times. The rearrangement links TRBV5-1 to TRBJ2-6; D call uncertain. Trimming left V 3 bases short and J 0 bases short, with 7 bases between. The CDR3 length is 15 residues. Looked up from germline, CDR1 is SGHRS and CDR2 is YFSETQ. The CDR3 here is CASSSYSSGANVLTF. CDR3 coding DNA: TGCGCCAGCAGCTCTTACAGCTCTGGGGCCAACGTCCTGACTTTC.

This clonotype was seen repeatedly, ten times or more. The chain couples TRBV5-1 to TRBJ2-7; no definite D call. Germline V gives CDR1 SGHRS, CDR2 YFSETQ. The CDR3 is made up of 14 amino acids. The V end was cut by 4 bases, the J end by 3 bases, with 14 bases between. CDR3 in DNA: TGCGCCAGCAGCCCAGAAATATTTTACTACGAGCAGTACTTC. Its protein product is CASSPEIFYYEQYF.

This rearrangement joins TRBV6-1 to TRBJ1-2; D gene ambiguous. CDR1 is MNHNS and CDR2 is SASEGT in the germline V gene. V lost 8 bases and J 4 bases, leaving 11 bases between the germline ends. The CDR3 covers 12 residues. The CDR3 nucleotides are TGTGCCAGCGGACCATCCGGCTATGGCTACACCTTC. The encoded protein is CASGPSGYGYTF.

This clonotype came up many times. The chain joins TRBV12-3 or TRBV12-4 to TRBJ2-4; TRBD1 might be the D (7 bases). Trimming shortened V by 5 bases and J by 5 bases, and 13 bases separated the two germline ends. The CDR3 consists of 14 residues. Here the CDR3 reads CASSPQGGQNIQYF. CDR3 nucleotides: TGTGCCAGCAGTCCCCAGGGGGGCCAAAACATTCAGTACTTC.

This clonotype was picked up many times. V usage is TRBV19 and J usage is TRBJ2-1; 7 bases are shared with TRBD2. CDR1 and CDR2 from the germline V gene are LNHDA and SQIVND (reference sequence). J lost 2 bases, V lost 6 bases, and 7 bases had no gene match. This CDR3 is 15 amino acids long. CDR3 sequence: CASSPGTTTYNEQFF. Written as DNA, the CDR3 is TGTGCCAGTAGCCCCGGGACTACCACCTACAATGAGCAGTTCTTC.

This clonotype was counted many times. Here the CDR3 reads CASNSGPEVYGYTF. The DNA of the CDR3 is TGTGCCAGCAACAGCGGTCCCGAGGTCTATGGCTACACCTTC. The chain recombines TRBV2 with TRBJ1-2; D unclear. Germline CDR1 and CDR2: SNHLY and FYNNEI. The CDR3 length is 14 residues. Trimming stripped 7 bases from V and 4 bases from J, with 16 bases between.

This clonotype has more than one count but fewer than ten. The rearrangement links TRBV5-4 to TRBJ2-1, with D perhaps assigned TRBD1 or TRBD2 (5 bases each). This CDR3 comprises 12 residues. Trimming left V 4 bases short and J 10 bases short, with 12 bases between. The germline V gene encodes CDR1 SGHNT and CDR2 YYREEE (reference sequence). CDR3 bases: TGTGCCAGCAGCCCTACAGGCGGGGAGCAGTTCTTC. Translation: CASSPTGGEQFF.

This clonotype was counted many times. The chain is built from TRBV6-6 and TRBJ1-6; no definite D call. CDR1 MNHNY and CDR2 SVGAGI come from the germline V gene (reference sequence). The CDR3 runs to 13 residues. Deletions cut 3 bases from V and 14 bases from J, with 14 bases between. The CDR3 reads CASSYVEGRTLHF. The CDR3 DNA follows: TGTGCCAGCAGTTATGTGGAGGGTCGGACCCTCCACTTT.

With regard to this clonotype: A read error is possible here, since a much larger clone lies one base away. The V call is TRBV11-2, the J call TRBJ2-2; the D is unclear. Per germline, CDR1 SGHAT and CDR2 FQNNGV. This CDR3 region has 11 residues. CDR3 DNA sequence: TGTGCCACCAGCTTAGTTGGGGAGCTGTTTTTT. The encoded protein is CATSLVGELFF.